This T cell receptor (beta chain) stems from a study of blood T cell repertoires in COVID-19. On the study more broadly: Acute-phase and convalescent COVID-19 samples originated in the United States, Italy and Spain. T cells, B-cell-depleted T cells, or PBMCs supplied cDNA or gDNA.

V was clipped by 0 bases and J by 7 bases, with 9 bases between them. The CDR3 contains 12 residues. Germline V gene data show CDR1 as GTSNPN and CDR2 as SVGIG (reference sequence). Per the authors' pipeline: Amplifying reference gene primers gave estimates of nucleated cell counts. Libraries were prepared by immunoSEQ multiplex PCR; TCRdb keeps only in-frame clonotypes and omits some of them. That table supplies the V and J calls and clone size; D and trimming were determined from the DNA. This table has tens of thousands of clones, roughly four fifths appearing once. Material: peripheral blood. This TCR came from a woman older than 75 with acute or convalescent COVID-19. The V call is TRBV30, the J call TRBJ1-1; D remains unclear. CDR3 bases: TGTGCCTGGAGTGTACTCTCCCGTGAAGCTTTCTTT. Translation: CAWSVLSREAFF. Looking up the rest from reference TRBV30 and TRBJ1-1 gives the full variable domain: SQTIHQWPATLVQPVGSPLSLECTVEGTSNPNLYWYRQAAGRGLQLLFYSVGIGQISSEVPQNLSASRPQDRQFILSSKKLLLSDSGFYLCAWSVLSREAFFGQGTRLTVV.